This TCR beta chain was obtained from a study of post-analysis software for immune sequencing data. Study at large: Included among the disease courses, which were recorded for the cohort, were relapsing-remitting, secondary progressive and progressive-relapsing multiple sclerosis.

The CDR3 is 15 amino acids. Germline V gene lookup returns CDR1 ENHRY and CDR2 SYGVKD. With 3 bases removed from V and 6 bases from J, the gap between germline ends came to 17 bases. Every TCR beta cDNA library bore unique molecular identifiers. Starting from roughly 1 to 10 million T cells, the study yielded 450,000 to 500,000 cDNA molecules. TCRdb re-called the PCR reads through MiXCR, storing one row per CDR3 protein. The data contain hundreds of thousands of distinct CDR3 sequences, about 40% of them seen just once; the ten biggest clones take up more than 1.5%. In the case of this clonotype: Its antigen is currently unknown.

Whole-study results and caveats: Roughly five TRBV segments appeared more often in patients than in controls, and TRBV5-6, TRBV5-1 and TRBV20-1 were among these. Significantly lower normalized Chao1 diversity was found in patients with multiple sclerosis relative to controls.

This clonotype originated in a girl aged 10-17 years with multiple sclerosis. The chain couples TRBV10-3 to TRBJ1-2; D perhaps matches TRBD1 (5 bases). The specimen sequenced was blood. Here the CDR3 reads CAISEGRGALHGYTF. CDR3 bases: TGTGCCATCAGTGAAGGAAGGGGCGCGCTGCATGGCTACACCTTC.